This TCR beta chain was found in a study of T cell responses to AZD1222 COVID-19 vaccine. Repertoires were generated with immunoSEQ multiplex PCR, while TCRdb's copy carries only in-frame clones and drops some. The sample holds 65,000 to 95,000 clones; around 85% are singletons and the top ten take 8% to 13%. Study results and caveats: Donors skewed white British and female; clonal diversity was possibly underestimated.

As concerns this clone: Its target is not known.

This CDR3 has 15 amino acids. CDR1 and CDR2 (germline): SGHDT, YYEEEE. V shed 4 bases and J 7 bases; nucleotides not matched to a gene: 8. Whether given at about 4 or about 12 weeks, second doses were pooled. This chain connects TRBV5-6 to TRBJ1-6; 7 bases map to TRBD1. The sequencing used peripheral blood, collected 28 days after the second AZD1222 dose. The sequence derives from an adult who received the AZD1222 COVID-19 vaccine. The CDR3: CASSPAGTVNSPLHF. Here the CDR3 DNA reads TGTGCCAGCAGCCCGGCGGGGACAGTAAATTCACCCCTCCACTTT.